These 14 T cell receptor beta chains were all obtained from the same sample, sequenced in a study of post-analysis software for immune sequencing data. The study's findings and limits: TRBV5-6, TRBV5-1 and TRBV20-1 were among about 5 TRBV segments more frequent in patients than controls.

Unique molecular identifiers were carried by the TCR beta cDNA libraries. MiXCR, applied by TCRdb to the PCR reads, yields one record per CDR3 protein. The top ten hold around 10% of the sample, which has some 450,000 distinct CDR3 sequences, around 40% seen once. No antigen has been assigned to these receptors. The sample comprised blood. Receptors were obtained from a girl aged 5-17 years with multiple sclerosis.

V usage is TRBV4-1 and J usage is TRBJ2-5, with D possibly called TRBD1 or TRBD2 (6 bases each). The CDR3 totals 13 residues. Trimming removed 4 bases at V and 11 bases at J, with 17 bases between. From germline, CDR1 is MGHRA and CDR2 YSYEKL. The CDR3 bases are TGCGCCAGCAGCCTGACGGAGGGGGAGTCTCAGTACTTC. Translated: CASSLTEGESQYF.

V and J are TRBV5-1 and TRBJ1-1, with D maybe TRBD1 (5 bases). This CDR3 comprises 15 residues. Trimming took off 2 bases at V and 0 bases at J, with 11 bases between the two ends. Germline CDR1 and CDR2: SGHRS and YFSETQ. The CDR3 here is CASSFDSPMNTEAFF. CDR3 coding DNA: TGCGCCAGCAGCTTTGACAGCCCGATGAACACTGAAGCTTTCTTT. Full variable domain (outside the CDR3, taken from reference TRBV5-1 and TRBJ1-1): KAGVTQTPRYLIKTRGQQVTLSCSPISGHRSVSWYQQTPGQGLQFLFEYFSETQRNKGNFPGRFSGRQFSNSRSEMNVSTLELGDSALYLCASSFDSPMNTEAFFGQGTRLTVV.

The rearrangement links TRBV20-1 to TRBJ2-1; 7 nucleotides line up with TRBD1. V trimming: 6 bases; J trimming: 4 bases; junction bases outside the gene matches: 9. CDR3 size: 14 residues. Germline V gene sequence: CDR1 DFQATT, CDR2 SNEGSKA (reference sequence). The CDR3 region has the DNA TGCAGTGCGAGGGACAGAGGATTTTACAATGAGCAGTTCTTC. The encoded protein is CSARDRGFYNEQFF.

The V call is TRBV20-1, the J call TRBJ2-7, with 8 nucleotides matching TRBD2. Per germline, CDR1 DFQATT and CDR2 SNEGSKA (reference sequence). With 2 bases clipped from V and 4 bases from J, the junction kept 10 bases outside the gene matches. This CDR3 comprises 15 residues. Written as DNA, the CDR3 is TGCAGTGCTAGAACACGAGCGGGAGAGCAATACGAGCAGTACTTC. Its protein is CSARTRAGEQYEQYF.

The chain combines TRBV20-1 with TRBJ2-1, with TRBD2 identical over 10 bases. The CDR3 has 14 amino acids. Trimming at V came to 1 base and at J to 9 bases, leaving 6 bases not matched to a gene. Germline lookup yields CDR1 DFQATT and CDR2 SNEGSKA (reference sequence). The chain's CDR3 is CSARASGSIGEQFF. Written as DNA, the CDR3 is TGCAGTGCTAGAGCTAGCGGGAGTATCGGTGAGCAGTTCTTC.

Turning to this clonotype: At one end the junction does not follow the germline gene, possibly because of a read error. The rearrangement joins TRBV6-2 or TRBV6-3 to TRBJ2-7; a possible D gene is TRBD2 (5 bases). The CDR3 contains 13 residues. Germline V gene lookup returns CDR1 MNHEY and CDR2 SVGEGT. Here the CDR3 DNA reads TGTGCCGGCAGTCCCCGGGCGGGCCGTGAGCAGTACTTC. It specifies CAGSPRAGREQYF.

The genes are TRBV20-1 and TRBJ1-2, with D perhaps matching TRBD1 (6 bases). The ends were cut back, 0 bases at V and 1 base at J, with 15 bases in the middle. The CDR3 consists of 16 residues. Germline CDR1 is DFQATT and CDR2 is SNEGSKA (reference sequence). The CDR3 bases are TGCAGTGCTAGAGATCTATCCGGGACACTTAACTATGGCTACACCTTC. This sequence encodes CSARDLSGTLNYGYTF.

This clonotype was seen a few times. The chain is built from TRBV4-3 and TRBJ1-5; D may be TRBD1 (5 bases). There are 16 residues in the CDR3. V dropped 11 bases and J dropped 3 bases, with 23 bases sitting between them. The germline gives CDR1 LGHNA, CDR2 YSLEER. The CDR3 coding sequence is TGCGCCGTCCCTTCCAAGGGGCCCGAGGCCAATCAGCCCCAGCATTTT. Its translation: CAVPSKGPEANQPQHF.

The rearrangement uses TRBV20-1 and TRBJ1-2; 7 nucleotides agree with TRBD1. The CDR3 is made up of 13 amino acids. Germline values: CDR1 DFQATT, CDR2 SNEGSKA (reference sequence). The junction had 8 bases not matched to a gene; V was cut back by 6 bases and J by 4 bases. For the CDR3, the DNA is TGCAGTGCCAGGGGGGATTTGAGCTATGGCTACACCTTC. Encoded protein: CSARGDLSYGYTF.

This clonotype appeared a few times. This chain joins TRBV5-1 and TRBJ2-1, with TRBD2 matching 8 bases. The length of the CDR3 is 16 residues. Trimming took 2 bases from V and 4 from J; bases not matched to a gene: 8. Germline V lookup: CDR1 SGHRS, CDR2 YFSETQ. CDR3 sequence (DNA): TGCGCCAGCAGCTTAGAAAGCGGGGGAACGTACAATGAGCAGTTCTTC. It yields the protein CASSLESGGTYNEQFF.

The V call is TRBV28, the J call TRBJ2-7, with 7 bases aligning to TRBD2. The CDR3 runs to 16 residues. CDR1 is MDHEN and CDR2 is SYDVKM in the germline V gene. The V segment lost 4 bases and the J segment 2 bases; nucleotides outside the gene matches: 11. CDR3 nucleotides: TGTGCCAGCAGTTCCTCCCGGGTTGGGGGGGCCTACGAGCAGTACTTC. Protein product: CASSSSRVGGAYEQYF. The full variable domain, its missing parts supplied by reference TRBV28 and TRBJ2-7, is DVKVTQSSRYLVKRTGEKVFLECVQDMDHENMFWYRQDPGLGLRLIYFSYDVKMKEKGDIPEGYSVSREKKERFSLILESASTNQTSMYLCASSSSRVGGAYEQYFGPGTRLTVT.

The chain carries TRBV20-1 and TRBJ2-7; a weak D match, TRBD1 (5 bases). The germline V gene has CDR1 DFQATT and CDR2 SNEGSKA (reference sequence). Between the trimmed V and J ends, which lost 8 bases and 0 bases, there was a span of 14 bases. The CDR3 loop spans 13 amino acids. The CDR3 DNA reads as TGCAGTCCAAGGACACCCAGCTCCTACGAGCAGTACTTC. This gives the protein CSPRTPSSYEQYF.

V is TRBV28 and J is TRBJ2-3; 9 bases match TRBD2. Germline CDR1 is MDHEN and CDR2 is SYDVKM. Losses at the gene ends were 8 bases for V and 6 bases for J; bases not matched to a gene: 12. The CDR3 is made up of 15 amino acids. The chain's CDR3 is CASAVASGTLDTQYF. CDR3 DNA sequence: TGTGCCAGCGCTGTGGCTAGCGGGACCTTGGATACGCAGTATTTT.

This rearrangement joins TRBV29-1 to TRBJ2-1; the D gene is possibly TRBD2 (6 bases). This CDR3 is 13 amino acids long. V was shortened by 5 bases and J by 4 bases, with 12 bases between the two germline ends. CDR1 and CDR2 from the germline V gene are SQVTM and ANQGSEA. CDR3: CSVRVAAYNEQFF. CDR3 DNA sequence: TGCAGCGTTAGGGTAGCGGCTTACAATGAGCAGTTCTTC.